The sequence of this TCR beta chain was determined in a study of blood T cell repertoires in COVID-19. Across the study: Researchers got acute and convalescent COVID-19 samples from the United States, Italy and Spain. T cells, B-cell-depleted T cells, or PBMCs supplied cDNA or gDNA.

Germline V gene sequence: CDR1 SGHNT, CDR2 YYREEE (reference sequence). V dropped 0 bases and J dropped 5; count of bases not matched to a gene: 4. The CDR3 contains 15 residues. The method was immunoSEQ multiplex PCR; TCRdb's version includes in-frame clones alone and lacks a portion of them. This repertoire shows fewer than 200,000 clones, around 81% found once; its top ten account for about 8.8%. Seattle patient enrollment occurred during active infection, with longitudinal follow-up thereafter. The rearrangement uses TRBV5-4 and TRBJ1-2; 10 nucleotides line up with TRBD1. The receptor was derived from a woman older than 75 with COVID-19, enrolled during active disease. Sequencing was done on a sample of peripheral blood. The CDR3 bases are TGTGCCAGCAGCTTGGGACAGGGGGCCATGTATGGCTACACCTTC. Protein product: CASSLGQGAMYGYTF.